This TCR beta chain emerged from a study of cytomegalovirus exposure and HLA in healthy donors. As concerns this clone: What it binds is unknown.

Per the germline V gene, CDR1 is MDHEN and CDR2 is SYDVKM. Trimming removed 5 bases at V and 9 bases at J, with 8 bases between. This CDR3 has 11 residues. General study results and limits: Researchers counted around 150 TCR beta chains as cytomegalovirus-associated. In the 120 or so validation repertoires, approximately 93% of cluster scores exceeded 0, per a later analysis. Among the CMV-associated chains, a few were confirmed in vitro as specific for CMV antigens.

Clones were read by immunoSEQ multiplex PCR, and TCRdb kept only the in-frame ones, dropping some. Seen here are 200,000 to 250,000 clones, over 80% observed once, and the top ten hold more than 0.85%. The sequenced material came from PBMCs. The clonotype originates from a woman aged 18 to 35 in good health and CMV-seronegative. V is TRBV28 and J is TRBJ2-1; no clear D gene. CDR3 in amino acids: CASSLPGEQFF. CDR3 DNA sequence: TGTGCCAGCAGTCTCCCGGGTGAGCAGTTCTTC.